This TCR beta chain was retrieved from a study of blood T cell repertoires in COVID-19. Study context: In Cohort 3, a recovered donor had either two negative PCRs, clearance, or symptom resolution. T cells, B-cell-depleted T cells, or PBMCs supplied cDNA or gDNA.

Self-reported history from a screening survey and questionnaire set each donor's cohort. In the original analysis: Nucleated cell counts were estimated from reference gene primer amplification. This table comes from immunoSEQ multiplex PCR, and its TCRdb copy is limited to in-frame clones, with some not included. D and trimming come from the DNA, and the V and J calls and clone size come from that table. The table lists under 150,000 clones, around 82% of them singletons, with around 3.9% in the top ten. This CDR3 spans 13 amino acids. Trimming cost V 4 bases and J 4 bases, with 11 bases left between them. Germline CDR1 SGHRS, CDR2 YFSETQ.

This clonotype originated in a man aged 50-59 years in a cohort exposed to, infected with or recovered from COVID-19 (not recorded which). Sequencing was done on a sample of PBMCs or T cells enriched from blood (not recorded which). The rearrangement joins TRBV5-1 to TRBJ2-5; D possibly corresponds to TRBD2 (6 bases). The CDR3 loop reads CASSDLGGETQYF. The CDR3 region has the DNA TGCGCCAGCAGCGACTTGGGGGGAGAGACCCAGTACTTC.